Listed here are 9 T cell receptor beta chains from one sample, sequenced in a study of post-analysis software for immune sequencing data. Unique molecular identifiers were carried by the TCR beta cDNA libraries. Each CDR3 protein is one row after TCRdb ran MiXCR on the PCR reads. This table holds approximately 730,000 distinct CDR3 sequences, roughly 46% found once. These receptors' antigens are unknown. Notes on the study in general: The five TRBV segments detected at higher frequency in patients than in controls included TRBV5-6, TRBV5-1 and TRBV20-1.

Sequencing was carried out using blood. The receptors come from a girl aged 5 to 17 with multiple sclerosis.

The chain couples TRBV9 to TRBJ1-4, with TRBD1 matching over 9 bases. Trimming removed 5 bases from V and 6 bases from J; junction bases left unmatched: 11. This CDR3 is 16 amino acids long. From germline, CDR1 is SGDLS and CDR2 YYNGEE. CDR3 protein: CASSRNPGQGHEKLFF. The CDR3 DNA follows: TGTGCCAGCAGTCGAAACCCGGGACAGGGTCATGAAAAACTGTTTTTT.

The gene calls are TRBV9 and TRBJ1-1, with 7 bases identical to TRBD1. Germline CDR1 and CDR2: SGDLS and YYNGEE. J gave up 5 bases and V 3 bases, and 7 bases lay outside the gene matches. CDR3 length equals 14 residues. The CDR3 here is CASSAQGVGTEAFF. The CDR3, as DNA: TGTGCCAGCAGCGCCCAGGGGGTCGGGACTGAAGCTTTCTTT. Complete variable domain (other parts from reference TRBV9 and TRBJ1-1): DSGVTQTPKHLITATGQRVTLRCSPRSGDLSVYWYQQSLDQGLQFLIQYYNGEERAKGNILERFSAQQFPDLHSELNLSSLELGDSALYFCASSAQGVGTEAFFGQGTRLTVV.

This clonotype has a handful of counts. The CDR3, as DNA: TGCGCCAGCAGCTTGGGGCAGGGCACCCTCTATGGCTACACCTTC. The encoded protein is CASSLGQGTLYGYTF. The J gene is TRBJ1-2, the V gene TRBV5-1; D may be TRBD1 (5 bases). Per germline, CDR1 SGHRS and CDR2 YFSETQ. The CDR3 is 15 amino acids. The ends were cut back, 0 bases at V and 4 bases at J, with 13 bases in the middle.

V is TRBV12-3 or TRBV12-4 and J is TRBJ2-3, with 9 nucleotides matching TRBD2. Unmatched junction bases numbered 6, after V lost 5 bases and J lost 0 bases. CDR3 length: 16 amino acids. CDR3 coding DNA: TGTGCCAGCAGTCCGCGGGAGGGGACTAGCACAGATACGCAGTATTTT. Amino acid sequence: CASSPREGTSTDTQYF.

This clonotype was seen a handful of times. J is TRBJ2-7 and V is TRBV20-1, with D unresolved. Germline V lookup: CDR1 DFQATT, CDR2 SNEGSKA (reference sequence). The CDR3 has 14 amino acids. Trimming left V 0 bases short and J 0 bases short, with 9 bases between. CDR3 in amino acids: CSARDPPGSYEQYF. CDR3 DNA sequence: TGCAGTGCTAGAGATCCCCCGGGCTCCTACGAGCAGTACTTC.

Here the CDR3 DNA reads TGTGCCAGCACCGGGACAGGACAGGGGGGGTTCGGCTATGGCTACACCTTC. It yields the protein CASTGTGQGGFGYGYTF. The rearrangement links TRBV12-3 or TRBV12-4 to TRBJ1-2; 10 bases align to TRBD1. The CDR3 loop spans 17 amino acids. The J segment lost 4 bases and the V segment lost 7 bases, leaving 15 bases of the junction unmatched.

V is TRBV4-1 and J is TRBJ1-4; possibly TRBD1 for D (6 bases). Germline-derived CDR1 and CDR2 are MGHRA and YSYEKL. With 3 bases removed from V and 7 bases from J, the gap between germline ends came to 15 bases. The CDR3 covers 15 residues. The CDR3 bases are TGCGCCAGCAGCCAGGCCCCAGGGGATGGTGAAAAACTGTTTTTT. It encodes CASSQAPGDGEKLFF.

This chain uses TRBV28 with TRBJ1-2; unclear D gene. This CDR3 region has 16 residues. V shed 3 bases and J shed 0 bases, with 14 bases lying between them. Germline V gene lookup returns CDR1 MDHEN and CDR2 SYDVKM. For the CDR3, the DNA is TGTGCCAGCAGTTTGCGCTCGTCGGGGACTAACTATGGCTACACCTTC. Translated, it gives CASSLRSSGTNYGYTF.

The chain employs TRBV9 and TRBJ2-1; no definite D call. CDR1 SGDLS and CDR2 YYNGEE come from the germline V gene. The V gene lost 0 bases and the J gene lost 5 bases, with 18 bases spanning the gap. The CDR3 totals 17 residues. The CDR3 loop is CASSVDASQQFHNEQFF. CDR3 coding DNA: TGTGCCAGCAGCGTAGATGCGTCGCAGCAGTTTCACAATGAGCAGTTCTTC.